This T cell receptor (beta chain) was recovered during a study of CD8+ T cells in alopecia areata (dated by TCRdb to 2017 to 2018). Broadly, across the study: The treated patients took part in an open-label pilot trial in which moderate-to-severe alopecia areata was treated with oral tofacitinib at 5 to 10 mg twice daily. The study used high-throughput TCRbeta sequencing to examine T cell clonal expansion in alopecia areata, in both the C3H/HeJ mouse model and human patients. TCRbeta CDR3 regions were amplified by immunoSEQ multiplex PCR with 35 Vbeta forward and 13 Jbeta reverse primers. Patients stayed on tofacitinib for 6 to 18 months and then had 6 months of follow-up off drug so that delayed response and recurrence could be assessed. Biopsies were taken from tofacitinib-treated patients at baseline and at 4 and 24 weeks of treatment, and a later scalp biopsy was taken in several of the tofacitinib-treated patients. Scalp tissue and sorted CD4+ and CD8+ peripheral blood T cells from patchy and totalis/universalis alopecia areata patients and from healthy controls were covered by human TCRbeta sequencing. Disease severity in treated patients was measured with the SALT score, which quantifies the percentage of affected scalp surface area. RNA was extracted with the PAXgene miRNA kit for fixed scalp, the miRNeasy kit for PBMCs, and the RNeasy kit for mouse skin. Scalp clonality was compared among normal scalp (n=4), patchy alopecia areata scalp (n=8), and alopecia totalis/universalis scalp (n=8).

The library was generated by the immunoSEQ multiplex PCR assay. RNA was extracted from all samples and reverse transcribed into cDNA as template for TCR sequencing. First-strand cDNA was synthesized using SuperScript III with a 2:1 mix of oligo-dT and random hexamers. A synthetic immune receptor repertoire was used to gauge amplification bias, and whatever bias remained was removed computationally. Processing in the source paper ran as follows. After raw reads were preprocessed to remove errors, the CDR3 was defined following IMGT conventions as running from the conserved cysteine to phenylalanine. Clonality was calculated as 1 minus Shannon entropy normalized by log2 of the number of productive unique TCRs. CD4 or CD8 identity of scalp clones was inferred by cross-referencing scalp TCRbeta sequences with sorted blood CD4 and CD8 repertoires. Entries here come from immuneACCESS through TCRdb and include only in-frame sequences with V and J called. Some clones fail to appear in such tables; in the studies checked, an unresolved V gene covers under half of the shortfall, and the cause of the remainder is unknown. The V and J calls and clone size come from that table; D and trimming were worked out from the DNA. Within this sample are about 190,000 clones, with about 60% of them counted one time only. Together, the top ten hold about 12% of the sample.

A word on this clone: Its antigen remains undetermined. No base-level quality is on record; no much larger clone is a single base apart.

What the study reported, not specific to this receptor: Tofacitinib significantly lowered scalp clonality and the number of expanded CD8+ clones among the top 100 scalp clones. Higher clonality and more expanded CD8+ clones were observed in lesional scalp than in normal scalp, particularly in alopecia totalis/universalis, a finding suggestive of antigenic drive. Unlike mouse skin, where gammadelta T cells dominate, normal human skin contains resident alphabeta T cells that get sequenced too, which complicates analysis of the scalp TCR repertoire. Shared TCR sequences between patients were less evident than in mice, which may be partly attributable to HLA diversity in the patient population. Because the treated cohort was small and had only one nonresponder, larger studies are needed to examine links between baseline CD8+ expansion and response. During tofacitinib treatment, many expanded lesional clones stuck around in both scalp and blood, and this persistence may partly explain why relapse happens after treatment is stopped.

This sample's time point label indicates: around 24 weeks on oral tofacitinib. The treatment or condition label here, explained by the study, means: oral pan-JAK inhibitor, 5-10 mg twice daily. Lesional scalp punch biopsies and peripheral blood were obtained from alopecia areata patients. PBMCs were isolated by density centrifugation and stained for CD3, CD4 and CD8, and CD4+ and CD8+ T cells were sorted on a FACSAria. The germline V gene provides CDR1 MNHEY and CDR2 SVGAGI. The CDR3 contains 12 residues, cysteine and phenylalanine counted. The CDR3 DNA has 36 bases and is translated from base 1. V is cut by 3 bases and J by 9 bases, and the space between the germline ends is 6 bases.

The sample here was CD8+ T cells sorted from blood, taken at week 24, from a patient treated with tofacitinib. The receptor was isolated from a human donor with alopecia areata. The V gene is TRBV6-5 and the J gene is TRBJ1-6, with the D gene uncertain. The CDR3 loop reads CASSYSRSPLHF. The nucleotide sequence is given as TGTGCCAGCAGTTATAGTCGTTCACCCCTCCACTTT.